The rows below give T cell receptor beta chains drawn from one sample of a study of blood T cell repertoires in COVID-19. Generated by immunoSEQ multiplex PCR, the TCRdb table keeps only in-frame clones and is missing some. The sample has more than 95,000 clones, more than 75% seen once. Sequencing was done on a sample of peripheral blood. The receptor source for this set is a human donor in a cohort sampled during active COVID-19. The CDR3 runs from the conserved cysteine through the conserved F or W. The order of the fields is J gene, clone size, V gene, D gene, CDR3 DNA, CDR3 protein. A D gene is named only where the DNA matches it firmly. Clone size is stated in some rows and not others, as once, few, many or a class when expanded.

J gene: TRBJ1-2
clone size: .
V gene: TRBV24-1
D gene: TRBD1
CDR3 DNA: TGTGCCACCAGTGATTTTAGGACAGGTCCCCATGGCTACACCTTC
CDR3 protein: CATSDFRTGPHGYTF

J gene: TRBJ2-3
clone size: once
V gene: TRBV18
D gene: TRBD2
CDR3 DNA: TGTGCCAGCTCAACGGGACTAGCGGGAGTCACAGATACGCAGTATTTT
CDR3 protein: CASSTGLAGVTDTQYF

J gene: TRBJ2-3
clone size: .
V gene: TRBV11-2
D gene: .
CDR3 DNA: TGTGCCAGCAGCTTATATGGGTCGGCGGGAGATACGCAGTATTTT
CDR3 protein: CASSLYGSAGDTQYF

J gene: TRBJ2-3
clone size: .
V gene: TRBV6-4
D gene: TRBD2
CDR3 DNA: TGTGCCAGCAGTCCGGCGCGGGGGGGCGGGGATACGCAGTATTTT
CDR3 protein: CASSPARGGGDTQYF

J gene: TRBJ1-1
clone size: .
V gene: TRBV2
D gene: .
CDR3 DNA: TGTGCCAGCAGTCCCCAGGTGGACACTGAAGCTTTCTTT
CDR3 protein: CASSPQVDTEAFF

J gene: TRBJ1-2
clone size: .
V gene: TRBV7-9
D gene: TRBD1
CDR3 DNA: TGTGCCAGCAGCTTGGGACAGGGGGCAGGTGGCTACACCTTC
CDR3 protein: CASSLGQGAGGYTF

J gene: TRBJ1-1
clone size: .
V gene: TRBV7-9
D gene: .
CDR3 DNA: TGTGCCAGCAGCTTAGGGGGAGAGGCTTTCTTT
CDR3 protein: CASSLGGEAFF

J gene: TRBJ2-7
clone size: few
V gene: TRBV28
D gene: TRBD1
CDR3 DNA: TGTGCCAGCAGCTCCCCCGGACAGGGAGCCCACGAGCAGTACTTC
CDR3 protein: CASSSPGQGAHEQYF

J gene: TRBJ2-1
clone size: few
V gene: TRBV3-1/TRBV3-2
D gene: TRBD2
CDR3 DNA: TGTGCCAGCAGCCAAGATGATGGCGGGGGGGCTGGGAATGAGCAGTTCTTC
CDR3 protein: CASSQDDGGGAGNEQFF

J gene: TRBJ2-1
clone size: .
V gene: TRBV5-5
D gene: .
CDR3 DNA: .
CDR3 protein: CASILDRASANEQFF

J gene: TRBJ1-2
clone size: .
V gene: TRBV7-8
D gene: TRBD1
CDR3 DNA: TGTGCCAGCAGCGACGACAGGGGTGGCTACACCTTC
CDR3 protein: CASSDDRGGYTF

J gene: TRBJ2-7
clone size: .
V gene: TRBV10-2
D gene: TRBD1
CDR3 DNA: TGCGCCAGCACTTCGACAGGGGACTCCTACGAGCAGTACTTC
CDR3 protein: CASTSTGDSYEQYF

J gene: TRBJ1-3
clone size: .
V gene: TRBV14
D gene: .
CDR3 DNA: TGTGCCAGCAGCCAAGTGGGAGGCAAATTAGACACCATATATTTT
CDR3 protein: CASSQVGGKLDTIYF

J gene: TRBJ2-3
clone size: .
V gene: TRBV7-6
D gene: TRBD2
CDR3 DNA: TGTGCCAGCAGCCCTGATCTAGCGGGGGCCTTTGGGGATACGCAGTATTTT
CDR3 protein: CASSPDLAGAFGDTQYF

J gene: TRBJ1-5
clone size: .
V gene: TRBV27
D gene: .
CDR3 DNA: TGTGCCAGCAGTTCAGACAGGTATCAGCCCCAGCATTTT
CDR3 protein: CASSSDRYQPQHF

J gene: TRBJ2-2
clone size: .
V gene: TRBV5-4
D gene: .
CDR3 DNA: TGTGCCAGCAGCTTGGCAGGCGCGACGGCCGGGGAGCTGTTTTTT
CDR3 protein: CASSLAGATAGELFF

J gene: TRBJ2-5
clone size: .
V gene: TRBV3-1/TRBV3-2
D gene: TRBD2
CDR3 DNA: TGTGCCAGCAGCCAACTAGCGGGAGTGACCCAGTACTTC
CDR3 protein: CASSQLAGVTQYF

J gene: TRBJ2-3
clone size: .
V gene: TRBV9
D gene: TRBD2
CDR3 DNA: TGTGCCAGCAGTTTAGCGGGGGGCACAGATACGCAGTATTTT
CDR3 protein: CASSLAGGTDTQYF

J gene: TRBJ2-2
clone size: .
V gene: TRBV12-3/TRBV12-4
D gene: .
CDR3 DNA: TGTGCCAGCAGTTCCTACGGGGCCGGGGAGCTGTTTTTT
CDR3 protein: CASSSYGAGELFF

J gene: TRBJ2-5
clone size: .
V gene: TRBV6-6
D gene: TRBD2
CDR3 DNA: TGTGCCAGCACTCCATCGGCAGCGGGGGCTAGCGGGAAATACCAAGAGACCCAGTACTTC
CDR3 protein: CASTPSAAGASGKYQETQYF

J gene: TRBJ1-2
clone size: .
V gene: TRBV9
D gene: .
CDR3 DNA: TGTGCCAGCAGCGTAGCCGAGGGCGGCCCCTATGGCTACACCTTC
CDR3 protein: CASSVAEGGPYGYTF

J gene: TRBJ2-3
clone size: once
V gene: TRBV5-1
D gene: .
CDR3 DNA: TGCGCCAGCAGCCGACAGAGCTTGCGTGGGTCAGATACGCAGTATTTT
CDR3 protein: CASSRQSLRGSDTQYF

J gene: TRBJ2-3
clone size: .
V gene: TRBV5-1
D gene: TRBD1
CDR3 DNA: TGCGCCAGCAGCTATGAGGGACAGGGAGGAGATACGCAGTATTTT
CDR3 protein: CASSYEGQGGDTQYF

J gene: TRBJ2-2
clone size: .
V gene: TRBV13
D gene: TRBD2
CDR3 DNA: TGTGCCAGCAGCTCGGGACTACCGGGGGAGCTGTTTTTT
CDR3 protein: CASSSGLPGELFF

J gene: TRBJ2-1
clone size: .
V gene: TRBV5-6
D gene: .
CDR3 DNA: TGTGCCAGCAGCCTGGGAGGCTCCTACAATGAGCAGTTCTTC
CDR3 protein: CASSLGGSYNEQFF

J gene: TRBJ2-3
clone size: .
V gene: TRBV5-4
D gene: .
CDR3 DNA: TGTGCCAGCAGCTTCCAGGGCACAGGGTCAGATACGCAGTATTTT
CDR3 protein: CASSFQGTGSDTQYF

J gene: TRBJ2-5
clone size: .
V gene: TRBV11-2
D gene: TRBD2
CDR3 DNA: TGTGCCAGCAGCTACACTAGCGGGGGAAGCGGGACCCAGTACTTC
CDR3 protein: CASSYTSGGSGTQYF

J gene: TRBJ1-3
clone size: .
V gene: TRBV2
D gene: .
CDR3 DNA: TGTGCCAGCAGTGGATCGGGGTTGTCGCGACCTGGAAACACCATATATTTT
CDR3 protein: CASSGSGLSRPGNTIYF